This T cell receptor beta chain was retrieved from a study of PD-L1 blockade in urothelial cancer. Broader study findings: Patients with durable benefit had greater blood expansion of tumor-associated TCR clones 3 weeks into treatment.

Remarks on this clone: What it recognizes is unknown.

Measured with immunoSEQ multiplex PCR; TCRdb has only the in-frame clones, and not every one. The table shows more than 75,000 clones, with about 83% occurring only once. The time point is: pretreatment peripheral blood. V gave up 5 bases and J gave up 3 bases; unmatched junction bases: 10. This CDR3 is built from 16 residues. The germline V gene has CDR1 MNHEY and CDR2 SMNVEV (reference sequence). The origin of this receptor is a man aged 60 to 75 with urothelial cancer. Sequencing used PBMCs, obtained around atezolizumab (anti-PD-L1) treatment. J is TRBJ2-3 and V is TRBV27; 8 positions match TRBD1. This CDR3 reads CASSRLDREETDTQYF. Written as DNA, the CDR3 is TGTGCCAGCAGTCGCCTGGACAGGGAGGAGACAGATACGCAGTATTTT.